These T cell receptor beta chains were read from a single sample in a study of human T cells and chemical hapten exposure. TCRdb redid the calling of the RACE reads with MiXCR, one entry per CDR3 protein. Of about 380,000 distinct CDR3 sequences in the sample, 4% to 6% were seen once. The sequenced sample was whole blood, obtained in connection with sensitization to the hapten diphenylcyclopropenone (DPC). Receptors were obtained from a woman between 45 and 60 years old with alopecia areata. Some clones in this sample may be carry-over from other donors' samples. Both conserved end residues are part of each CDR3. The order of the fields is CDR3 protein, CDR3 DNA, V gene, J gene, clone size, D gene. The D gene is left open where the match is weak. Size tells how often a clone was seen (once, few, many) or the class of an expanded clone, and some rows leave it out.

cdr3_aa: CASSFTGANYEQYF; cdr3_nt: TGTGCCAGTAGTTTCACCGGGGCGAACTACGAGCAGTACTTC; v_call: TRBV19; j_call: TRBJ2-7; clone_size: NA; d_call: NA
cdr3_aa: CASSFGTSGGPETQYF; cdr3_nt: TGCGCCAGCAGCTTCGGGACTAGCGGGGGACCAGAGACCCAGTACTTC; v_call: TRBV5-1; j_call: TRBJ2-5; clone_size: many; d_call: TRBD2
cdr3_aa: CASSLAPDRASYEQYF; cdr3_nt: TGTGCCAGCAGCTTAGCGCCGGACAGGGCCTCCTACGAGCAGTACTTC; v_call: TRBV7-9; j_call: TRBJ2-7; clone_size: many; d_call: TRBD1
cdr3_aa: CASWEPGQGRVHEQYF; cdr3_nt: TGTGCCAGCTGGGAACCCGGACAGGGGAGGGTCCACGAGCAGTACTTC; v_call: TRBV27; j_call: TRBJ2-7; clone_size: few; d_call: TRBD1
cdr3_aa: CASRQEAGAGNTIYF; cdr3_nt: TGTGCCAGCAGACAAGAAGCAGGGGCTGGAAACACCATATATTTT; v_call: TRBV6-2/TRBV6-3; j_call: TRBJ1-3; clone_size: few; d_call: NA
cdr3_aa: CASIDDSESYEQYF; cdr3_nt: TGTGCCAGCATCGACGATAGCGAGTCCTACGAGCAGTACTTC; v_call: TRBV6-2/TRBV6-3; j_call: TRBJ2-7; clone_size: NA; d_call: NA
cdr3_aa: CSVGLVETQYF; cdr3_nt: TGCAGCGTGGGACTAGTCGAGACCCAGTACTTC; v_call: TRBV29-1; j_call: TRBJ2-5; clone_size: NA; d_call: TRBD2
cdr3_aa: CSARGLFFSSEKLFF; cdr3_nt: TGCAGTGCTAGAGGGCTGTTCTTCTCAAGTGAAAAACTGTTTTTT; v_call: TRBV20-1; j_call: TRBJ1-4; clone_size: many; d_call: NA
cdr3_aa: CASSSRDGVAGELFF; cdr3_nt: TGTGCCAGCAGCTCCCGGGACGGCGTCGCCGGGGAGCTGTTTTTT; v_call: TRBV7-9; j_call: TRBJ2-2; clone_size: many; d_call: NA
cdr3_aa: CASSFRPTSTDTQYF; cdr3_nt: TGTGCCAGCAGTTTTCGGCCGACTAGCACAGATACGCAGTATTTT; v_call: TRBV27; j_call: TRBJ2-3; clone_size: many; d_call: NA
cdr3_aa: CASSQEGVGGNTIYF; cdr3_nt: TGCGCCAGCAGCCAAGAAGGGGTAGGGGGAAACACCATATATTTT; v_call: TRBV4-1; j_call: TRBJ1-3; clone_size: NA; d_call: NA
cdr3_aa: CASSQDRDLNQPQHF; cdr3_nt: TGTGCCAGCAGCCAGGACAGGGATTTAAATCAGCCCCAGCATTTT; v_call: TRBV11-2; j_call: TRBJ1-5; clone_size: many; d_call: TRBD1
cdr3_aa: CASSEGSPHTEAFF; cdr3_nt: TGTGCCAGCAGTGAAGGGAGCCCCCACACTGAAGCTTTCTTT; v_call: TRBV6-1; j_call: TRBJ1-1; clone_size: few; d_call: NA
cdr3_aa: CASSSIRLAGRNEQFF; cdr3_nt: TGTGCCAGCAGCTCGATCCGACTAGCGGGGAGGAATGAGCAGTTCTTC; v_call: TRBV7-9; j_call: TRBJ2-1; clone_size: many; d_call: TRBD2
cdr3_aa: CASSLASGGGEAFF; cdr3_nt: TGTGCCAGCAGCTTGGCATCAGGCGGAGGAGAAGCTTTCTTT; v_call: TRBV5-6; j_call: TRBJ1-1; clone_size: few; d_call: NA
cdr3_aa: CASSEGGPLSYNEQFF; cdr3_nt: TGTGCCAGCAGTGAAGGGGGGCCCCTCTCCTACAATGAGCAGTTCTTC; v_call: TRBV2; j_call: TRBJ2-1; clone_size: few; d_call: NA
cdr3_aa: CASSVPETFNYGYTF; cdr3_nt: TGTGCCAGCAGCGTTCCAGAAACTTTTAACTATGGCTACACCTTC; v_call: TRBV9; j_call: TRBJ1-2; clone_size: many; d_call: NA